The 23 T cell receptor beta chains below were found in one sample sequenced in a study of identical twins. TCRdb ran MiXCR on the 5' RACE reads and lists one entry per CDR3 protein. The data show 240,000 or so distinct CDR3 sequences, about 11% seen once. Sequencing input: memory T cells sorted from blood. All receptors come from a man in his forties or fifties in good health.

This clonotype has a handful of counts. V usage is TRBV7-9 and J usage is TRBJ1-6; D is possibly TRBD1 (5 bases). The V gene lost 10 bases and the J gene lost 5 bases, with 21 bases spanning the gap. From germline, CDR1 is SEHNR and CDR2 FQNEAQ (reference sequence). The length of the CDR3 is 16 residues. The CDR3 DNA reads as TGTGCCATTCCCAGGGTTGTCGGAAAGGATAATTCACCCCTCCACTTT. Its translation: CAIPRVVGKDNSPLHF.

The sample holds a few counts of this clonotype. The V gene is TRBV6-1, the J gene TRBJ2-4, with D possibly being TRBD1 or TRBD2 (5 bases each). V dropped 6 bases and J dropped 3 bases, with 12 bases sitting between them. CDR1 MNHNS and CDR2 SASEGT come from the germline V gene. The CDR3 is 14 amino acids. DNA for the CDR3: TGTGCCAGCAGGCACCGGGACGGCAAAAACATTCAGTACTTC. Translated, it gives CASRHRDGKNIQYF.

This clonotype showed up many times. The chain couples TRBV4-3 to TRBJ2-6; a possible D gene is TRBD2 (7 bases). CDR3 length equals 18 residues. Trimming shortened V by 1 base and J by 0 bases, and 13 bases separated the two germline ends. In germline, CDR1 is LGHNA, CDR2 YSLEER. The CDR3 nucleotides are TGCGCCAGCAGCCAAGGTATTAGGGGGGGCTCTGGGGCCAACGTCCTGACTTTC. It codes for CASSQGIRGGSGANVLTF.

CDR3 amino acids: CASSEARDRGQQYF. CDR3 nucleotide sequence: TGTGCCAGCAGTGAAGCCAGGGACAGGGGGCAGCAGTACTTC. The V gene is TRBV2, the J gene TRBJ2-7, with TRBD1 matching over 12 bases. The CDR3 covers 14 residues. Germline assignment: CDR1 SNHLY and CDR2 FYNNEI. The junction had 2 bases not matched to a gene; V was cut back by 0 bases and J by 8 bases.

This clonotype was observed at least ten times. The chain links TRBV4-3 to TRBJ2-6; TRBD2 matches 7 bases. CDR3 length: 16 residues. The V segment lost 3 bases and the J segment 4 bases; nucleotides outside the gene matches: 6. Germline assignment: CDR1 LGHNA and CDR2 YSLEER. The CDR3 sequence is CASSQGVGRGANVLTF. Here the CDR3 DNA reads TGCGCCAGCAGCCAGGGGGTCGGGAGGGGGGCCAACGTCCTGACTTTC.

This clonotype has ten or more counts. The chain links TRBV6-5 to TRBJ1-6, with TRBD1 as a possible D gene (6 bases). The CDR3 runs 16 residues. The germline V and J ends were trimmed by 4 bases and 9 bases, with 19 bases remaining between them. CDR1 MNHEY and CDR2 SVGAGI come from the germline V gene. Here the CDR3 DNA reads TGTGCCAGCAGTTCTACTTATTCGACAGGAAGTTCACCCCTCCACTTT. Translated: CASSSTYSTGSSPLHF.

Comments on this clonotype: A much larger clone differs from this one at a single base, so this may be a read error. The chain uses TRBV4-1 and TRBJ2-5; D may be TRBD2 (5 bases). The CDR3 is 15 residues long. Germline V gene lookup returns CDR1 MGHRA and CDR2 YSYEKL. In nucleotides, the CDR3 is TGCGCCAGCAGCCAAGAAGGACTGCTGTTGGAGATCCAGTACTTC. Amino acid sequence: CASSQEGLLLEIQYF.

This clonotype was seen a few times. This sequence joins TRBV5-1 and TRBJ2-7; D ambiguous. Germline V gene sequence: CDR1 SGHRS, CDR2 YFSETQ. The CDR3 is made up of 14 amino acids. Trimming removed 4 bases at V and 3 bases at J, with 14 bases between. The CDR3 DNA sequence: TGCGCCAGCAGCCTCCCGGACGCCTACTACGAGCAGTACTTC. Translated, it gives CASSLPDAYYEQYF. The entire variable domain, with the rest obtained from reference TRBV5-1 and TRBJ2-7, is as follows: KAGVTQTPRYLIKTRGQQVTLSCSPISGHRSVSWYQQTPGQGLQFLFEYFSETQRNKGNFPGRFSGRQFSNSRSEMNVSTLELGDSALYLCASSLPDAYYEQYFGPGTRLTVT.

In this sample, this clonotype turned up many times. The V call is TRBV3-1, the J call TRBJ1-2; D perhaps matches TRBD1 (5 bases). V gave up 1 base and J gave up 2 bases, with 14 bases separating them. The CDR3 is 16 residues long. Germline V gene sequence: CDR1 LGHDT, CDR2 YNNKEL (reference sequence). CDR3 sequence (DNA): TGTGCCAGCAGCCAAGCCGGGACCTCAAGGAACTATGGCTACACCTTC. Amino acids: CASSQAGTSRNYGYTF.

In this sample, this clonotype turned up a few times. The V call is TRBV5-4, the J call TRBJ2-7, with 13 bases that match TRBD2. CDR1 is SGHNT and CDR2 is YYREEE in the germline V gene (reference sequence). The CDR3 consists of 15 residues. Trimming removed 4 bases from V and 4 bases from J; junction bases left unmatched: 5. Here the CDR3 DNA reads TGTGCCAGCAGCAACACTAGCGGGAGGGCTTACGAGCAGTACTTC. This encodes CASSNTSGRAYEQYF.

The V gene is TRBV20-1, the J gene TRBJ1-1; perhaps TRBD1 as D (6 bases). Germline CDR1 is DFQATT and CDR2 is SNEGSKA (reference sequence). Trimming removed 1 base from V and 7 bases from J, with 13 bases in between. CDR3 length: 13 amino acids. The DNA for the CDR3 is TGCAGTGCTAGAGGCGCGGGGGACATTGAAGCTTTCTTT. It yields the protein CSARGAGDIEAFF.

Ten or more counts support this clonotype. The rearrangement joins TRBV7-2 to TRBJ2-3; tentatively, D is TRBD1 (6 bases). The CDR3 extends over 13 amino acids. V lost 1 base to trimming and J lost 10 bases, with 12 bases between them. Germline CDR1 reads SGHTA; CDR2 reads FQGNSA. The chain's CDR3 is CASSLDRVEAQYF. The CDR3 DNA reads as TGTGCCAGCAGCTTAGACAGGGTCGAGGCGCAGTATTTT.

This clonotype was recorded at least ten times. The chain employs TRBV4-3 and TRBJ1-2; D is perhaps TRBD1 (6 bases). CDR1 is LGHNA and CDR2 is YSLEER in the germline V gene. The CDR3 spans 16 residues. V gave up 1 base and J gave up 4 bases, with 16 bases separating them. The CDR3 is CASSQGRGLPVYGYTF. DNA for the CDR3: TGCGCCAGCAGCCAAGGACGGGGGCTCCCCGTCTATGGCTACACCTTC.

This clonotype has a count of ten or more. CDR3 protein: CASSLLGAGELFF. The CDR3 DNA sequence: TGCGCCAGCAGCTTGTTGGGCGCCGGGGAGCTGTTTTTT. This chain links TRBV5-1 with TRBJ2-2; no clear D. Trimming stripped 1 base from V and 6 bases from J, with 7 bases between. The CDR3 contains 13 residues. CDR1 and CDR2 (germline): SGHRS, YFSETQ. The full variable domain, its missing parts supplied by reference TRBV5-1 and TRBJ2-2, is KAGVTQTPRYLIKTRGQQVTLSCSPISGHRSVSWYQQTPGQGLQFLFEYFSETQRNKGNFPGRFSGRQFSNSRSEMNVSTLELGDSALYLCASSLLGAGELFFGEGSRLTVL.

This clonotype has a handful of counts. V is TRBV4-3 and J is TRBJ1-3; no reliable D call. Germline-derived CDR1 and CDR2 are LGHNA and YSLEER. V dropped 1 base and J dropped 1 base, with 8 bases sitting between them. This CDR3 has 15 residues. CDR3 loop: CASSQVGTSGNTIYF. The CDR3 bases are TGCGCCAGCAGCCAAGTAGGAACGTCTGGAAACACCATATATTTT.

The sample holds a few counts of this clonotype. This chain links TRBV6-1 with TRBJ2-1; D is perhaps TRBD1 or TRBD2 (6 bases each). There are 14 residues in the CDR3. Germline V CDR1 and CDR2: MNHNS, SASEGT. Trimming shortened V by 8 bases and J by 9 bases, and 20 bases separated the two germline ends. The DNA of the CDR3 is TGTGCCAGCGGTCTGGGGGGCATGGTCAGTGAGCAGTTCTTC. Amino acid sequence: CASGLGGMVSEQFF.

This clonotype was picked up a small number of times. The chain couples TRBV18 to TRBJ2-2; D ambiguous. CDR1 is KGHSH, CDR2 LQKENI, per germline. This CDR3 spans 15 amino acids. Trimming took off 4 bases at V and 5 bases at J, with 14 bases between the two ends. The CDR3, as DNA: TGTGCCAGCTCACTTGACCGGTTCGGGACCGGGGAGCTGTTTTTT. This codes for CASSLDRFGTGELFF.

This rearrangement joins TRBV7-2 to TRBJ2-2; D perhaps matches TRBD2 (5 bases). V was pared by 1 base and J by 7 bases, with 10 bases between. The CDR3 spans 14 residues. The germline V gene has CDR1 SGHTA and CDR2 FQGNSA. CDR3 nucleotide sequence: TGTGCCAGCAGCTTAGATATCGGGGTCGGGGAGCTGTTTTTT. Protein sequence: CASSLDIGVGELFF. Looking up the rest from reference TRBV7-2 and TRBJ2-2 gives the full variable domain: GAGVSQSPSNKVTEKGKDVELRCDPISGHTALYWYRQSLGQGLEFLIYFQGNSAPDKSGLPSDRFSAERTGGSVSTLTIQRTQQEDSAVYLCASSLDIGVGELFFGEGSRLTVL.

This clonotype was seen a few times. This chain connects TRBV11-3 to TRBJ2-7; weak D call: TRBD2 (6 bases). The V gene's germline CDR1 is SGHNT and CDR2 YENEEA. Trimming cost V 1 base and J 3 bases, with 19 bases left between them. There are 17 residues in the CDR3. CDR3 in amino acids: CASSLVPGSGGDYEQYF. CDR3 bases: TGTGCCAGCAGCTTAGTTCCGGGTAGCGGAGGCGACTACGAGCAGTACTTC. Full variable domain (rest looked up from reference TRBV11-3 and TRBJ2-7): EAGVVQSPRYKIIEKKQPVAFWCNPISGHNTLYWYLQNLGQGPELLIRYENEEAVDDSQLPKDRFSAERLKGVDSTLKIQPAELGDSAVYLCASSLVPGSGGDYEQYFGPGTRLTVT.

V usage is TRBV7-3 and J usage is TRBJ2-7, with 9 bases that match TRBD2. The CDR3 loop spans 23 amino acids. The germline CDR1 and CDR2 sequences are SGHTA and FQGTGA. Trimming cost V 1 base and J 2 bases; bases outside gene matches: 27. CDR3 amino acids: CASSLMTGPFWREGPRNTYEQYF. The DNA for the CDR3 is TGTGCCAGCAGCTTAATGACTGGCCCTTTTTGGCGGGAGGGGCCTCGGAACACCTACGAGCAGTACTTC. Filled out from reference TRBV7-3 and TRBJ2-7, the complete variable domain reads GAGVSQTPSNKVTEKGKYVELRCDPISGHTALYWYRQSLGQGPEFLIYFQGTGAADDSGLPNDRFFAVRPEGSVSTLKIQRTERGDSAVYLCASSLMTGPFWREGPRNTYEQYFGPGTRLTVT.

This clonotype was observed many times. CDR3 protein: CSAPGSYNQPQHF. CDR3 coding DNA: TGCAGTGCCCCGGGGTCGTACAATCAGCCCCAGCATTTT. This chain connects TRBV20-1 to TRBJ1-5; D not certain. Germline CDR1 DFQATT, CDR2 SNEGSKA (reference sequence). The V and J ends lost 6 bases and 3 bases respectively, with 12 bases between them. CDR3 length equals 13 residues.

The V call is TRBV20-1, the J call TRBJ2-4; D may be TRBD2 (7 bases). The V end lost 3 bases, the J end lost 6 bases, and 12 bases lay between the germline ends. CDR1 DFQATT and CDR2 SNEGSKA come from the germline V gene (reference sequence). The CDR3 extends over 13 amino acids. CDR3 DNA: TGCAGTGCTAGGGGGGGGCTGGCAAACATTCAGTACTTC. Translating gives CSARGGLANIQYF.

This clonotype came up many times. The chain employs TRBV20-1 and TRBJ2-7, with unresolved D. The germline CDR1 and CDR2 sequences are DFQATT and SNEGSKA (reference sequence). V was shortened by 3 bases and J by 4 bases, with 7 bases between the two germline ends. This CDR3 has 11 amino acids. CDR3 coding DNA: TGCAGTGCTAGTCACCTTTACGAGCAGTACTTC. It specifies CSASHLYEQYF.